This TCR beta chain was identified during a study of early T cells in non-severe SARS-CoV-2 infection (TCRdb year 2021). At the level of the whole study: Because TCR sequencing relied on bulk RNA taken from unsorted whole blood, pairing of alpha and beta chains was not possible. The paper as a whole reports these results and caveats: Matching against VDJdb was skewed toward anti-spike CD8 responses, likely underestimated virus-specific expansions, and missed private and CD4 specificities.

The library was prepared using 5' RACE. Sequenced using a NextSeq 500. In the TCR library protocol, unique molecular identifiers were attached to individual cDNA molecules to correct for PCR bias and sequencing error. Sequencing covered both TCR alpha and beta chains, and within each sample the abundances of alpha and beta sequences were tightly co-correlated. The original methods were these. V gene, J gene and CDR3 annotation of TCR sequences was performed with Decombinator V4. TCRs were defined as expanded if a significant change between any two time points was detected under a Poisson model with p below 0.0001. TCR abundances were normalised to the total number of TCRs sequenced per sample and were expressed as counts per million. TRAV1-2 paired with TRAJ12, TRAJ20 or TRAJ33 defined MAIT TCRs, while TRAV10 paired with TRAJ18 defined iNKT TCRs. VDJdb, accessed 1 November 2021, was searched for CMV, EBV and SARS-CoV-2 annotated TCRs, with TCRs annotated for multiple antigens excluded. TCRdb reran the public reads through fastp at Q25 and MiXCR, keeping productive beta chains. Each CDR3 protein appears once, grouped with its most common genes and DNA. TCRdb's processing, not the authors', yielded these V and J calls. The sample yields about 42,000 distinct CDR3 sequences; over 6% were counted once. Around 4.5% of the sample comes from the top ten.

This clonotype was observed at least ten times. Its specific antigen is unknown. The sample holds no much larger clone one base away, and base qualities are not on file. V is pared back by 2 bases and J by 3 bases, with 11 bases lying between the germline termini. The germline V gene specifies MNHEY as CDR1 and SVGAGI as CDR2. The CDR3 has 15 amino acids, counting the end cysteine and phenylalanine. The CDR3 DNA has 45 bases and is translated from base 1. This was a case-control study nested in a cohort of healthcare workers in London, UK, who had nasopharyngeal swab PCR tests and blood samples taken every week. Healthcare workers were recruited between 23 and 31 March 2020, during the week of the UK lockdown, and were followed weekly for up to roughly 15 weeks.

Recombination connected TRBV6-5 to TRBJ1-5; a tentative D match to TRBD1 spans 6 bases. Sequenced material: whole blood. The sequence came from an adult who was a healthcare worker with PCR-confirmed SARS-CoV-2 infection or an uninfected control (not recorded which). The CDR3 protein is CASSYGTGNNQPQHF. The bases read TGTGCCAGCAGTTACGGAACAGGGAACAATCAGCCCCAGCATTTT.